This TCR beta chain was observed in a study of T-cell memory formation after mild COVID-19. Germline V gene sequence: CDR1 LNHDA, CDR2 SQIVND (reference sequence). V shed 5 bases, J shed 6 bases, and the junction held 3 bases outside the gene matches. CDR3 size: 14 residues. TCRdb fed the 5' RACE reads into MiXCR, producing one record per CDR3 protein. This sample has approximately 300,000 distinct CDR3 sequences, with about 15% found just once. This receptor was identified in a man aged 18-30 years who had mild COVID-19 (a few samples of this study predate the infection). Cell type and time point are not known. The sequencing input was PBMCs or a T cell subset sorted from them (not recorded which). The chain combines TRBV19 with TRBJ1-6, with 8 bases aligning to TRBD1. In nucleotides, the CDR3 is TGTGCCAGTAGTCCGGACAGGGTTAATTCACCCCTCCACTTT. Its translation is CASSPDRVNSPLHF.